What follows describes a single T cell receptor (beta chain). Its antigen is currently unknown. In eight separate reactions per sample, cDNA was generated. Reanalyzing the 5' RACE reads, TCRdb keeps one entry per CDR3 protein, without DNA. This sample's table reports 350,000 to 550,000 distinct CDR3 sequences. This record comes from a study of monozygotic twins with inflammatory bowel disease. Study conclusions and caveats: IBD patients, compared with healthy twins, shared fewer clonotypes with others (especially with disease activity).

CDR3 length equals 14 residues. Per the germline V gene, CDR1 is SGHVS and CDR2 is FNYEAQ. The sequence was obtained from a human donor with ulcerative colitis or Crohn's disease, or a healthy co-twin of an affected twin (not recorded which). The V and J genes are TRBV7-6 and TRBJ1-5. Sequenced: blood. CDR3 residues: CASSLGPINQPQHF.